These 25 T cell receptor beta chains came from one sample sequenced in a study of T cells after yellow fever vaccination. TCRdb re-analysed the 5' RACE reads in MiXCR, keeping a single row per CDR3 protein. The table includes about 350,000 distinct CDR3 sequences, roughly 8% detected once. The sequencing used PBMCs, collected roughly seven weeks after the first yellow fever vaccination. These receptors were obtained from a man between 18 and 35 years old who received the YFV17D yellow fever vaccine.

The rearrangement links TRBV24-1 to TRBJ2-4; D is uncertain. CDR3 length: 12 residues. Per germline, CDR1 KGHDR and CDR2 SFDVKD. V was cut by 4 bases and J by 8 bases, with 8 bases left in between. As DNA, the CDR3 is TGTGCCACCAGTGACGATAGGGACATTCAGTACTTC. As protein: CATSDDRDIQYF.

This clonotype was counted only a few times. The V gene is TRBV6-1, the J gene TRBJ1-2; D is possibly TRBD1 (6 bases). The CDR3 sequence is 10 residues long. V was cut by 3 bases and J by 14 bases, with 10 bases left in between. The germline V gene has CDR1 MNHNS and CDR2 SASEGT. The CDR3 DNA reads TGTGCCAGCAGTGAGGAGGGGGGGACCTTC. It encodes CASSEEGGTF.

This clonotype was picked up a small number of times. DNA for the CDR3: TGTGCCAGCAGTGGGCTTTTCTCTGGAAACACCATATATTTT. This codes for CASSGLFSGNTIYF. This chain uses TRBV27 with TRBJ1-3; the D is unclear. Germline V CDR1 and CDR2: MNHEY, SMNVEV (reference sequence). V lost 5 bases and J lost 0, with 8 bases in between. CDR3 size: 14 residues.

V gene TRBV30 combines with J gene TRBJ2-6; D remains ambiguous. V gave up 0 bases and J gave up 0 bases, with 0 bases separating them. The CDR3 is 13 residues long. Germline V CDR1 and CDR2: GTSNPN, SVGIG (reference sequence). This CDR3 is CAWSVSGANVLTF. The CDR3 nucleotides are TGTGCCTGGAGTGTCTCTGGGGCCAACGTCCTGACTTTC.

The chain has TRBV5-1 and TRBJ1-2, with TRBD1 matching over 7 bases. The CDR3 is 15 residues long. The germline CDR1 and CDR2 sequences are SGHRS and YFSETQ. The junction had 2 bases not matched to a gene; V was cut back by 0 bases and J by 0 bases. The DNA of the CDR3 is TGCGCCAGCAGCTTGGGGGACAGCTCTAACTATGGCTACACCTTC. This encodes CASSLGDSSNYGYTF.

The genes are TRBV12-3 or TRBV12-4 and TRBJ1-3; D unresolved. This CDR3 is 11 amino acids long. Trimming left V 7 bases short and J 10 bases short, with 11 bases between. The CDR3 spells CASNTEGTIYF. DNA for the CDR3: TGTGCCAGCAATACAGAAGGGACCATATATTTT.

This clonotype occurred a few times. The chain's CDR3 is CASSLKLQQGGEQFF. CDR3 in DNA: TGCGCCAGCAGCCTAAAATTACAGCAGGGCGGTGAGCAGTTCTTC. This rearrangement joins TRBV5-1 to TRBJ2-1; TRBD1 might be the D (5 bases). Germline V gives CDR1 SGHRS, CDR2 YFSETQ. The CDR3 is 15 amino acids. V was shortened by 4 bases and J by 9 bases, with 20 bases between the two germline ends.

The CDR3, as DNA: TGTGCCAGCAGTCCGTCGCTAGCGGGGCACACCGGGGAGCTGTTTTTT. It specifies CASSPSLAGHTGELFF. The gene calls are TRBV12-3 or TRBV12-4 and TRBJ2-2, with 9 bases fitting TRBD2. V lost 5 bases to trimming and J lost 3 bases; unmatched junction nucleotides: 7. CDR3 size: 16 residues.

This clonotype was counted only a few times. The genes are TRBV5-1 and TRBJ2-3, with D maybe TRBD1 (6 bases). The germline V gene has CDR1 SGHRS and CDR2 YFSETQ. Trimming cost V 3 bases and J 8 bases, with 19 bases left between them. The CDR3 totals 15 residues. The CDR3 spells CASSSGDTTPGTQYF. The CDR3, as DNA: TGCGCCAGCAGCTCCGGGGACACCACCCCGGGTACGCAGTATTTT.

This clonotype was seen repeatedly, ten times or more. This chain links TRBV2 with TRBJ2-3; 15 nucleotides match TRBD2. After removal of 6 bases from V and 5 bases from J, the junction contained 12 bases not matched to a gene. Per the germline V gene, CDR1 is SNHLY and CDR2 is FYNNEI. The CDR3 has 18 amino acids. As DNA, the CDR3 is TGTGCCAGCAGGGATCGGACTAGCGGGGGGGCTTCACGAGATACGCAGTATTTT. It specifies CASRDRTSGGASRDTQYF.

The chain has TRBV14 and TRBJ2-7; D may be TRBD1 (5 bases). Trimming cost V 5 bases and J 3 bases, with 14 bases left between them. Germline assignment: CDR1 SGHDN and CDR2 FVKESK. The CDR3 is made up of 14 amino acids. CDR3 DNA: TGTGCCAGCAGCGGAACACAGGAGAACTACGAGCAGTACGTC. Translated, it gives CASSGTQENYEQYV.

The sample holds a few counts of this clonotype. The genes are TRBV20-1 and TRBJ1-6; no firm D call. Trimming took off 6 bases at V and 7 bases at J, with 22 bases between the two ends. CDR1 is DFQATT, CDR2 SNEGSKA, per germline (reference sequence). This CDR3 has 16 residues. The CDR3 spells CSAKDQYGPGNSPLHF. In nucleotides, the CDR3 is TGCAGTGCCAAGGACCAGTACGGGCCTGGAAATTCACCCCTCCACTTT.

The V gene is TRBV12-3 or TRBV12-4, the J gene TRBJ2-5, with D perhaps matching TRBD1 (5 bases). Trimming took 3 bases from V and 4 from J, leaving 15 bases between them. This CDR3 has 15 amino acids. CDR3 DNA: TGTGCCAGCAGTTTCCAGGGATTTGGGTTAGAGACCCAGTACTTC. Translation: CASSFQGFGLETQYF.

The chain is built from TRBV5-4 and TRBJ2-5; 10 bases align to TRBD2. The germline gives CDR1 SGHNT, CDR2 YYREEE (reference sequence). Trimming removed 4 bases from V and 2 bases from J; junction bases left unmatched: 5. This CDR3 spans 15 amino acids. DNA of the CDR3: TGTGCCAGCAGCCTAGCGGGGGCACCTCAAGAGACCCAGTACTTC. Translated: CASSLAGAPQETQYF.

CDR3 DNA sequence: TGTGCCAGCAGCTCCGGGGGGACCTTTTCTCATACGCAGTATTTT. It translates to CASSSGGTFSHTQYF. V is TRBV7-3 and J is TRBJ2-3; 7 positions match TRBD2. Trimming took 4 bases from V and 7 from J; bases not matched to a gene: 11. Germline loops: CDR1 SGHTA, CDR2 FQGTGA. The CDR3 spans 15 residues.

The CDR3 DNA sequence: TGTGCCAGCAGCTGGACGGTAAAAGAGACCCAGTACTTC. Encoded protein: CASSWTVKETQYF. V is TRBV28 and J is TRBJ2-5; no clear D gene. V was pared by 6 bases and J by 3 bases, with 11 bases between. Germline CDR1 reads MDHEN; CDR2 reads SYDVKM. CDR3 size: 13 residues. The full variable domain, in which reference TRBV28 and TRBJ2-5 provide the parts outside the CDR3, is DVKVTQSSRYLVKRTGEKVFLECVQDMDHENMFWYRQDPGLGLRLIYFSYDVKMKEKGDIPEGYSVSREKKERFSLILESASTNQTSMYLCASSWTVKETQYFGPGTRLLVL.

The V call is TRBV20-1, the J call TRBJ1-6, with TRBD1 matching over 7 bases. Trimming took 6 bases from V and 5 from J; bases not matched to a gene: 10. The CDR3 consists of 15 residues. Germline values: CDR1 DFQATT, CDR2 SNEGSKA (reference sequence). Here the CDR3 reads CSAIGQATNNSPLHF. The CDR3 bases are TGCAGTGCCATCGGACAGGCCACCAATAATTCACCCCTCCACTTT.

This clonotype was observed a handful of times. This chain links TRBV21-1 with TRBJ1-2; the table assigns TRBD1, which was not confirmed against the DNA. TRBV21-1 is shown as a pseudogene. CDR3 size: 14 residues. CDR3 protein: CASSSRTGKDGYTF. In DNA, the CDR3 is TGTGCCAGCAGCTCCAGGACAGGGAAGGATGGCTACACCTTC.

The J gene is TRBJ2-3, the V gene TRBV29-1, with TRBD2 identical over 9 bases. Germline V lookup: CDR1 SQVTM, CDR2 ANQGSEA. V shed 2 bases and J 5 bases; nucleotides not matched to a gene: 11. This CDR3 spans 16 amino acids. CDR3 amino acids: CSVESWSGGPEDTQYF. The CDR3 region has the DNA TGCAGCGTTGAATCATGGAGCGGGGGGCCGGAAGATACGCAGTATTTT.

Many counts were recorded for this clonotype. The J gene is TRBJ1-6, the V gene TRBV5-1; 10 nucleotides agree with TRBD1. Germline V gene sequence: CDR1 SGHRS, CDR2 YFSETQ. With V trimmed by 0 bases and J by 8 bases, 5 bases remained unmatched. The length of the CDR3 is 16 residues. The CDR3 sequence is CASSLAMTGGYSPLHF. The CDR3 DNA reads as TGCGCCAGCAGCTTGGCGATGACAGGGGGCTATTCACCCCTCCACTTT.

This clonotype came up a few times. The rearrangement links TRBV7-2 to TRBJ1-1; D gene unclear. This CDR3 region has 14 residues. Germline V gene sequence: CDR1 SGHTA, CDR2 FQGNSA. Trimming removed 7 bases at V and 4 bases at J, with 16 bases between. The DNA of the CDR3 is TGTGCCAGCACTATGTGGGGTTTTTCCACTGAAGCTTTCTTT. Protein: CASTMWGFSTEAFF.

This chain connects TRBV5-1 to TRBJ1-1, with no clear D. The CDR3 totals 13 residues. V lost 2 bases, J lost 3 bases, and 8 bases lay in between. Germline V gene lookup returns CDR1 SGHRS and CDR2 YFSETQ. The CDR3 coding sequence is TGCGCCAGCAGCTTCACAAGTGACACTGAAGCTTTCTTT. It encodes CASSFTSDTEAFF. The variable domain in full, completed from reference TRBV5-1 and TRBJ1-1, reads KAGVTQTPRYLIKTRGQQVTLSCSPISGHRSVSWYQQTPGQGLQFLFEYFSETQRNKGNFPGRFSGRQFSNSRSEMNVSTLELGDSALYLCASSFTSDTEAFFGQGTRLTVV.

This clonotype has just a few counts. The CDR3 protein is CASSGPGTSNIQYF. The CDR3 DNA reads TGTGCCAGCAGCGGTCCCGGGACAAGCAACATTCAGTACTTC. V gene TRBV5-4 combines with J gene TRBJ2-4; possible D gene TRBD1, 6 bases. Germline loops: CDR1 SGHNT, CDR2 YYREEE (reference sequence). CDR3 size: 14 residues. V was clipped by 4 bases and J by 7 bases, with 15 bases between them.

This clonotype was observed a few times. V usage is TRBV27 and J usage is TRBJ2-1, with TRBD1 matching 9 bases. The CDR3 is made up of 15 amino acids. V shed 0 bases and J 7 bases; nucleotides not matched to a gene: 4. Germline lookup yields CDR1 MNHEY and CDR2 SMNVEV (reference sequence). The CDR3 region has the DNA TGTGCCAGCAGTTTATCGGACAGGGGACTAAATGAGCAGTTCTTC. Translation gives CASSLSDRGLNEQFF.

This clonotype was found many times. The chain carries TRBV4-1 and TRBJ2-1, with D perhaps matching TRBD1 or TRBD2 (5 bases each). The CDR3 extends over 16 amino acids. Germline assignment: CDR1 MGHRA and CDR2 YSYEKL. V lost 1 base and J lost 9, with 19 bases in between. This chain's CDR3 is CASSQGRAGSVVEQFF. CDR3 bases: TGCGCCAGCAGCCAAGGTAGGGCAGGGAGTGTAGTTGAGCAGTTCTTC.